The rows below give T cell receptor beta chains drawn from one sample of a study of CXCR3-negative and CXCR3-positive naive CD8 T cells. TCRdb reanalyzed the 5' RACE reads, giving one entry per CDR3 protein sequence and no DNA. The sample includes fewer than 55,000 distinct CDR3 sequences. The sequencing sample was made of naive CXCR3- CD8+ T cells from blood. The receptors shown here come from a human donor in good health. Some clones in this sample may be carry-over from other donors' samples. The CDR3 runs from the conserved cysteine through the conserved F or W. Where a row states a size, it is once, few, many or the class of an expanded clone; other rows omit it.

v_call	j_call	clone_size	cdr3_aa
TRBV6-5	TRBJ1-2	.	CASSYNPGNYGYTF
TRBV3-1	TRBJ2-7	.	CASSPQDRGLYEQYF
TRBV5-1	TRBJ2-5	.	CASSFRGSGGGETQYF
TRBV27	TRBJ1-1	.	CASKVGPEAFF
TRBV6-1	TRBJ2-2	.	CASSYSGEYTGELFF
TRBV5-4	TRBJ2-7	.	CASIGRGGDEQYF
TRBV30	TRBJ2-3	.	CAWSDEDEGDPDTQYF
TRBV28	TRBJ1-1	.	CASTISPTGTEAFF
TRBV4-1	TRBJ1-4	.	CASSQLRGTDEKLFF
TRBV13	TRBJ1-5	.	CASSLGRRDQPQHF
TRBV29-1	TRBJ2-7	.	CSALAGGPRVVEQYF
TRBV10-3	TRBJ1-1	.	CAISVENTEAFF
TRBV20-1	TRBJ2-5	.	CSAQVPGQGGETQYF
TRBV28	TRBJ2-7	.	CASSSFLTGTTSSYEQYF
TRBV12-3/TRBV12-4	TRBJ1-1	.	CASSSNPEGGGAFF
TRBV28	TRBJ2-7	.	CASSSPPYEQYF
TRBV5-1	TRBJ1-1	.	CASSLRENTEAFF
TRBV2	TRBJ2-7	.	CASSDEAGEPYEQYF
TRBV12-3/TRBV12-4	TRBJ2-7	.	CANETSASYEQYF
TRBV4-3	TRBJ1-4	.	CASSRLRITNEKLVF
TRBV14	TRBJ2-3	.	CASSPGPTDTQYF
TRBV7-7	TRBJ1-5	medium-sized	CASSVSIDQPQHF
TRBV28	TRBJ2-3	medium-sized	CASSLGASTDTQYF
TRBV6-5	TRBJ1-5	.	CASSPNTNQPQHF
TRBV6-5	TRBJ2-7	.	CASSSYFVGPGSYEQYF
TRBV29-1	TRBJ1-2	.	CSVEGRGLSYGYTF
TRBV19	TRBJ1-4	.	CASSGRDRVDEKLFF
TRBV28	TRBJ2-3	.	CASSLFPGATDTQYF
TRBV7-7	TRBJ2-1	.	CASSLTEGVPNNEQFF
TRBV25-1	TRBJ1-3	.	CASSETRTASSGNTIYF
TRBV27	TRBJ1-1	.	CASSLRGTLTEAFF
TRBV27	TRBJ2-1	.	CASSYKSGHNEQFF
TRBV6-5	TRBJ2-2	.	CASSAMAGGGELFF
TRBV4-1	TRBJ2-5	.	CASSPLDREETQYF
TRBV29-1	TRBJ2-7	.	CSVVDRRLGQYF
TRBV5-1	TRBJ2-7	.	CASSWGGSSYEQYF
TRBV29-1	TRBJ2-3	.	CSVAGTSRDTQYF
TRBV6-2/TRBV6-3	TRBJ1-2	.	CASSKSGHPQGYTF
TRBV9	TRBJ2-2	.	CASSDTSSPGELFF
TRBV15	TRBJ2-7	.	CATSREVGLAVHEQYF
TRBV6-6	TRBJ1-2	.	CASTAGSNYGYTF
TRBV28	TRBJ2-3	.	CASTLTGTDTQYF
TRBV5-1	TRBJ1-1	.	CASSAGQGKTEAFF
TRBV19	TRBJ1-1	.	CASSGGLGAEAFF
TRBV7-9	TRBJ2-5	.	CASSPGTEYHQETQYF
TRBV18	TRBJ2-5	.	CASSPLEREAPATQYF
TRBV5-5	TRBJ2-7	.	CASSLVTGYEQYF